Following are 9 T cell receptor beta chains from one sample sequenced in a study of shared clonotypes between healthy human individuals. Profiled with immunoSEQ multiplex PCR; TCRdb holds only in-frame clones, not every one. The profile covers approximately 500,000 clones, with 79% appearing a single time and about an eighth taken by the ten largest. Material: PBMCs. The receptor source for this set is a woman aged 40 to 55 in good health. Some clones in this sample may be carry-over from other donors' samples.

This clone was detected only once. The V and J genes are TRBV5-5 and TRBJ2-1, with 8 bases aligning to TRBD1. In germline, CDR1 is SGHKS, CDR2 YYEKEE (reference sequence). The CDR3 runs to 15 residues. With V trimmed by 2 bases and J by 7 bases, 8 bases remained unmatched. Here the CDR3 DNA reads TGTGCCAGCAGCTTCAACCCAGGGGGCGGAAATGAGCAGTTCTTC. Translation: CASSFNPGGGNEQFF. Filled out from reference TRBV5-5 and TRBJ2-1, the complete variable domain reads DAGVTQSPTHLIKTRGQQVTLRCSPISGHKSVSWYQQVLGQGPQFIFQYYEKEERGRGNFPDRFSARQFPNYSSELNVNALLLGDSALYLCASSFNPGGGNEQFFGPGTRLTVL.

The CDR3 loop reads CASRTGYSGYGYTF. Here the CDR3 DNA reads TGTGCCAGCAGAACAGGGTATAGTGGCTATGGCTACACCTTC. The chain carries TRBV28 and TRBJ1-2; the D gene is possibly TRBD1 (6 bases). CDR1 is MDHEN and CDR2 is SYDVKM in the germline V gene. V lost 6 bases, J lost 4 bases, and 15 bases lay in between. This CDR3 is built from 14 residues.

J is TRBJ1-2 and V is TRBV18; 12 nucleotides align to TRBD1. J lost 7 bases, V lost 3 bases, and 6 bases had no gene match. The germline V gene encodes CDR1 KGHSH and CDR2 LQKENI. The CDR3 spans 15 residues. The CDR3 protein is CASSPEGQGAFGYTF. CDR3 nucleotides: TGTGCCAGCTCACCCGAGGGACAGGGGGCATTTGGCTACACCTTC.

This clone has more than one count but fewer than ten. This chain joins TRBV5-6 and TRBJ2-6; D not certain. Germline CDR1 SGHDT, CDR2 YYEEEE. Deletions cut 0 bases from V and 4 bases from J, with 14 bases between. The CDR3 totals 17 residues. For the CDR3, the DNA is TGTGCCAGCAGCTTGGGGACCTTTACGAGCGGGGCCAACGTCCTGACTTTC. It codes for CASSLGTFTSGANVLTF.

This chain connects TRBV10-3 to TRBJ1-4; no definite D call. This CDR3 contains 17 residues. The germline V gene encodes CDR1 ENHRY and CDR2 SYGVKD. V was trimmed by 4 bases and J by 2 bases, leaving 17 bases between them. In nucleotides, the CDR3 is TGTGCCATCAGTGGTGCACCCCCAGAAGGGACTAATGAAAAACTGTTTTTT. Its translation: CAISGAPPEGTNEKLFF.

This clone was recorded only once. The rearrangement links TRBV4-3 to TRBJ2-1; a possible D gene is TRBD1 (6 bases). CDR3 length: 16 amino acids. Germline CDR1 and CDR2: LGHNA and YSLEER. The germline V and J ends were trimmed by 4 bases and 2 bases, with 15 bases remaining between them. The CDR3 here is CASSPKGHSAYNEQFF. The CDR3 coding sequence is TGCGCCAGCAGCCCAAAGGGACACTCCGCCTACAATGAGCAGTTCTTC.

The rearrangement joins TRBV30 to TRBJ1-3; D possibly corresponds to TRBD1 (5 bases). V was pared by 0 bases and J by 7 bases, with 16 bases between. This CDR3 is built from 15 residues. Germline V lookup: CDR1 GTSNPN, CDR2 SVGIG (reference sequence). This CDR3 reads CAWSVLRGIGNTIYF. The CDR3 DNA reads TGTGCCTGGAGTGTACTGAGGGGAATCGGTAACACCATATATTTT.

This sequence joins TRBV18 and TRBJ2-7, with D uncertain. The CDR3 runs to 13 residues. V shed 3 bases and J shed 0 bases, with 6 bases lying between them. Germline loops: CDR1 KGHSH, CDR2 LQKENI. CDR3 region: CASSPQPSYEQYF. CDR3 sequence (DNA): TGTGCCAGCTCACCGCAGCCCTCCTACGAGCAGTACTTC.

The rearrangement uses TRBV5-1 and TRBJ2-2; 9 bases line up with TRBD2. CDR3 size: 20 residues. The V segment lost 1 base and the J segment 2 bases; nucleotides outside the gene matches: 15. Germline CDR1 reads SGHRS; CDR2 reads YFSETQ. The CDR3 is CASSLRLAGRPRINTGELFF. CDR3 nucleotide sequence: TGCGCCAGCAGCTTGCGCCTAGCGGGACGCCCCCGAATTAACACCGGGGAGCTGTTTTTT.